The 17 T cell receptor beta chains below were found in one sample sequenced in a study of technical replicates of blood from a handful of donors. Produced via immunoSEQ multiplex PCR; TCRdb's table is partial and in-frame only. The data contain tens of thousands of clones, 86% of them singletons. Sequencing used PBMCs. The source is a human donor in good health. Some clones in this sample may be carry-over from other donors' samples.

The chain is built from TRBV19 and TRBJ2-7; 7 nucleotides agree with TRBD2. Per germline, CDR1 LNHDA and CDR2 SQIVND (reference sequence). V was clipped by 5 bases and J by 3 bases; unmatched bases: 13. The CDR3 runs to 16 residues. DNA for the CDR3: TGTGCCAGTAGTTTTACTCTCGGCGGGGACTACTACGAGCAGTACTTC. Translated: CASSFTLGGDYYEQYF.

The J gene is TRBJ2-7, the V gene TRBV4-2; 9 positions match TRBD2. The J segment lost 3 bases and the V segment lost 0 bases, leaving 6 bases of the junction unmatched. There are 16 residues in the CDR3. CDR1 is LGHNA, CDR2 YNFKEQ, per germline. The chain's CDR3 is CASSQESLAGYYEQYF. As DNA, the CDR3 is TGTGCCAGCAGCCAAGAATCACTAGCGGGTTACTACGAGCAGTACTTC.

This chain connects TRBV19 to TRBJ2-7; D may be TRBD1 (5 bases). Germline V lookup: CDR1 LNHDA, CDR2 SQIVND (reference sequence). The CDR3 has 13 residues. V lost 4 bases and J lost 4, with 11 bases in between. The CDR3 DNA reads TGTGCCAGTAGTAGTCGGCAGGGATACGAGCAGTACTTC. Its protein product is CASSSRQGYEQYF.

The chain is built from TRBV18 and TRBJ2-3; D might be TRBD1 (5 bases). CDR1 and CDR2 from the germline V gene are KGHSH and LQKENI. V lost 3 bases to trimming and J lost 4 bases, with 14 bases between them. The length of the CDR3 is 15 residues. The CDR3 bases are TGTGCCAGCTCACCGTCCGGCAGGGTGGCAGATACGCAGTATTTT. As protein: CASSPSGRVADTQYF.

The J gene is TRBJ1-1, the V gene TRBV7-6; D is possibly TRBD1 (5 bases). CDR3 length: 15 amino acids. Trimming took 7 bases from V and 4 from J, leaving 19 bases between them. Germline V gene sequence: CDR1 SGHVS, CDR2 FNYEAQ. CDR3 DNA sequence: TGTGCCAGCACCCCGCGGGGGTCTGATGGCACTGAAGCTTTCTTT. Translation: CASTPRGSDGTEAFF.

As DNA, the CDR3 is TGCGCCAGCCCGGGATTAGCTAACTATGGCTACACCTTC. Amino acids: CASPGLANYGYTF. This rearrangement joins TRBV10-1 to TRBJ1-2; no firm D call. Trimming cost V 8 bases and J 0 bases, with 10 bases left between them. CDR1 and CDR2 from the germline V gene are WNHNN and SYGVQD (reference sequence). The CDR3 runs 13 residues.

The chain carries TRBV6-1 and TRBJ2-2; D is uncertain. The V and J ends lost 6 bases and 0 bases respectively, with 5 bases between them. The germline V gene encodes CDR1 MNHNS and CDR2 SASEGT. The CDR3 spans 13 residues. In DNA form, the CDR3 reads TGTGCCAGCAGACTGGCGAACACCGGGGAGCTGTTTTTT. Translated: CASRLANTGELFF.

The J gene is TRBJ2-2, the V gene TRBV30, with D possibly TRBD2 on 5 matching bases. This CDR3 contains 12 residues. Looked up from germline, CDR1 is GTSNPN and CDR2 is SVGIG (reference sequence). V lost 2 bases to trimming and J lost 5 bases, with 6 bases between them. The CDR3 DNA is TGTGCCTGGAGTCCGGGGACCGGGGAGCTGTTTTTT. Amino acid sequence: CAWSPGTGELFF. The variable domain in full, completed from reference TRBV30 and TRBJ2-2, reads SQTIHQWPATLVQPVGSPLSLECTVEGTSNPNLYWYRQAAGRGLQLLFYSVGIGQISSEVPQNLSASRPQDRQFILSSKKLLLSDSGFYLCAWSPGTGELFFGEGSRLTVL.

The rearrangement links TRBV20-1 to TRBJ2-3; a weak D match, TRBD2 (6 bases). This CDR3 is 11 amino acids long. Germline assignment: CDR1 DFQATT and CDR2 SNEGSKA (reference sequence). CDR3 nucleotides: TGCAGCGTAAGCTGGGGAGGTACGCAGTATTTT. Its protein is CSVSWGGTQYF.

There are many counts of this clone. The V and J genes are TRBV28 and TRBJ1-1, with TRBD1 identical over 9 bases. The CDR3 is 17 amino acids. The V segment lost 1 base and the J segment 11 bases; nucleotides outside the gene matches: 17. Germline V gives CDR1 MDHEN, CDR2 SYDVKM. CDR3 in amino acids: CASSLFGITGGPECAFF. The DNA of the CDR3 is TGTGCCAGCAGTTTATTTGGTATAACAGGGGGCCCTGAGTGTGCTTTCTTT.

This clone is a singleton in its sample. The genes are TRBV5-1 and TRBJ2-1; TRBD1 matches 8 bases. Germline trimming cut 4 bases from V and 4 bases from J; bases unmatched to any gene: 7. CDR3 length equals 15 residues. Germline CDR1 SGHRS, CDR2 YFSETQ. The CDR3 DNA reads as TGCGCCAGCAGCCCGGACAGGGCCCTTTACAATGAGCAGTTCTTC. Translation: CASSPDRALYNEQFF.

This sequence joins TRBV2 and TRBJ2-7; D gene unclear. This CDR3 spans 13 amino acids. Trimming took 3 bases from V and 3 from J, leaving 9 bases between them. From germline, CDR1 is SNHLY and CDR2 FYNNEI. The CDR3 sequence is CASSESEIYEQYF. CDR3 DNA sequence: TGTGCCAGCAGTGAGAGCGAGATCTACGAGCAGTACTTC.

The genes are TRBV7-8 and TRBJ2-1; 15 bases agree with TRBD2. Looked up from germline, CDR1 is SGHVS and CDR2 is FQNEAQ. The CDR3 sequence is 17 residues long. J lost 4 bases, V lost 4 bases, and 5 bases had no gene match. The CDR3 spells CASSSGLAGGFYNEQFF. CDR3 sequence (DNA): TGTGCCAGCAGCTCTGGACTAGCGGGGGGGTTTTACAATGAGCAGTTCTTC.

The rearrangement joins TRBV7-3 to TRBJ2-7; TRBD1 aligns across 8 bases. Germline loops: CDR1 SGHTA, CDR2 FQGTGA. The CDR3 length is 14 residues. Germline trimming cut 1 base from V and 5 bases from J; bases unmatched to any gene: 4. Here the CDR3 DNA reads TGTGCCAGCAGCTTAATCGGGACAGGTGACGAGCAGTACTTC. As protein: CASSLIGTGDEQYF.

This chain uses TRBV5-4 with TRBJ1-1; D possibly corresponds to TRBD1 (5 bases). Germline V CDR1 and CDR2: SGHNT, YYREEE (reference sequence). The CDR3 totals 15 residues. The germline V and J ends were trimmed by 0 bases and 4 bases, with 13 bases remaining between them. In DNA form, the CDR3 reads TGTGCCAGCAGCTTGGGGGCGGTTAGGGGCACTGAAGCTTTCTTT. Encoded protein: CASSLGAVRGTEAFF.

CDR3 sequence reads: CATSSGGAVDTQYF. DNA for the CDR3: TGTGCCACCAGCAGCGGGGGGGCGGTAGATACGCAGTATTTT. The chain carries TRBV15 and TRBJ2-3; 8 bases line up with TRBD2. Losses at the gene ends were 3 bases for V and 5 bases for J; bases not matched to a gene: 4. This CDR3 contains 14 residues. The V gene's germline CDR1 is LNHNV and CDR2 YYDKDF (reference sequence).

V and J are TRBV7-9 and TRBJ1-2; the D gene is possibly TRBD1 (5 bases). CDR3 length: 15 amino acids. The V end lost 0 bases, the J end lost 6 bases, and 14 bases lay between the germline ends. Germline V gives CDR1 SEHNR, CDR2 FQNEAQ (reference sequence). The CDR3 loop is CASSLARTTTHGYTF. CDR3 nucleotides: TGTGCCAGCAGCTTAGCGAGGACAACGACTCATGGCTACACCTTC.